The present T cell receptor (beta chain) was sequenced within a study of patients and donors after allogeneic stem cell transplantation. This clonotype came up a few times. One entry per CDR3 protein results from TCRdb running MiXCR on the RT-PCR reads. The data show hundreds of thousands of distinct CDR3 sequences, with 15% to 20% seen just once and just over 7% held by the top ten. The CDR3 is 15 amino acids. CDR1 and CDR2 from the germline V gene are LGHNA and YSLEER. V shed 3 bases and J shed 3 bases, with 15 bases lying between them. The sequencing sample was made of blood, either unsorted or a sorted T cell fraction (not recorded which). The chain has TRBV4-3 and TRBJ2-7; no definite D call. The TCR sequence derives from a human donor who was either an allogeneic HSCT recipient or a stem cell or donor lymphocyte infusion donor (not recorded which). It is not recorded whose cells these are; they may come from a transplant donor. The CDR3 loop reads CASSHGTALNYEQYF. In DNA, the CDR3 is TGCGCCAGCAGCCATGGAACAGCCCTGAACTACGAGCAGTACTTC.